Below are 18 T cell receptor beta chains sequenced from a single sample in a study of blood T cell repertoires in COVID-19. This table comes from immunoSEQ multiplex PCR, and its TCRdb copy is limited to in-frame clones, with some not included. The table records 250,000 to 400,000 clones, roughly 88% of them present only once. Specimen: peripheral blood. These receptors came from a woman aged 25 to 39 with COVID-19, enrolled during active disease.

This chain connects TRBV7-2 to TRBJ1-1; D is possibly TRBD1 (6 bases). The germline V gene encodes CDR1 SGHTA and CDR2 FQGNSA. The CDR3 runs to 15 residues. The germline V and J ends were trimmed by 4 bases and 7 bases, with 19 bases remaining between them. The CDR3 region is CASSSTDRQAVEAFF. The DNA for the CDR3 is TGTGCCAGCAGCTCTACAGACCGACAGGCGGTTGAAGCTTTCTTT. Full variable domain (missing parts from reference TRBV7-2 and TRBJ1-1): GAGVSQSPSNKVTEKGKDVELRCDPISGHTALYWYRQSLGQGLEFLIYFQGNSAPDKSGLPSDRFSAERTGGSVSTLTIQRTQQEDSAVYLCASSSTDRQAVEAFFGQGTRLTVV.

CDR3 nucleotides: TGTGCCAGCAGCCCCCTTTTCGAAGGGGGTTCCCACAATGAGCAGTTCTTC. As protein: CASSPLFEGGSHNEQFF. The chain carries TRBV13 and TRBJ2-1, with D possibly being TRBD1 (6 bases). Germline lookup yields CDR1 PRHDT and CDR2 FYEKMQ (reference sequence). Trimming stripped 5 bases from V and 5 bases from J, with 22 bases between. CDR3 length: 17 residues.

The chain uses TRBV19 and TRBJ1-2, with D hard to call. The V gene's germline CDR1 is LNHDA and CDR2 SQIVND (reference sequence). V shed 7 bases and J shed 6 bases, with 15 bases lying between them. This CDR3 has 13 residues. CDR3 loop: CASNTRDTDGYTF. The CDR3 nucleotides are TGTGCCAGTAACACTCGGGATACGGATGGCTACACCTTC.

The CDR3 DNA sequence: TGTGCCAGCAGCTTGAAGAAGAGTAACACTGAAGCTTTCTTT. It codes for CASSLKKSNTEAFF. This sequence joins TRBV5-4 and TRBJ1-1; no firm D call. V was pared by 1 base and J by 2 bases, with 9 bases between. Germline V CDR1 and CDR2: SGHNT, YYREEE (reference sequence). CDR3 size: 14 residues.

The chain uses TRBV5-1 and TRBJ1-2, with 9 bases fitting TRBD1. The germline V gene has CDR1 SGHRS and CDR2 YFSETQ. The CDR3 is made up of 14 amino acids. With V trimmed by 2 bases and J by 8 bases, 7 bases remained unmatched. The CDR3 region has the DNA TGCGCCAGCAGCTTACAGGGGGCCGGGCTCGGCTACACCTTC. Protein product: CASSLQGAGLGYTF.

V usage is TRBV11-2 and J usage is TRBJ1-6, with a weak D call TRBD1 (6 bases). Germline V gene lookup returns CDR1 SGHAT and CDR2 FQNNGV. V gave up 5 bases and J gave up 6 bases, with 11 bases separating them. The CDR3 consists of 14 residues. CDR3 sequence (DNA): TGTGCCAGCAGCCCGGACAGTTTTAATTCACCCCTCCACTTT. It codes for CASSPDSFNSPLHF.

The gene calls are TRBV28 and TRBJ2-5; possibly TRBD2 for D (5 bases). Germline CDR1 and CDR2: MDHEN and SYDVKM. There are 14 residues in the CDR3. Trimming left V 5 bases short and J 4 bases short, with 14 bases between. The CDR3 reads CASSESLGGETQYF. The DNA for the CDR3 is TGTGCCAGCAGTGAGTCCCTAGGAGGAGAGACCCAGTACTTC.

The V and J genes are TRBV19 and TRBJ1-1; D might be TRBD1 (5 bases). This CDR3 has 15 amino acids. CDR1 and CDR2 (germline): LNHDA, SQIVND (reference sequence). Trimming removed 1 base from V and 2 bases from J, with 11 bases in between. For the CDR3, the DNA is TGTGCCAGTAGTATAGTGCAGGGATCTAACACTGAAGCTTTCTTT. It encodes CASSIVQGSNTEAFF.

The CDR3 region has the DNA TGCGCCAGCAGCCTCCACCAACAGATTTCTAGCACAGATACGCAGTATTTT. Translated: CASSLHQQISSTDTQYF. V usage is TRBV4-1 and J usage is TRBJ2-3, with D unclear. CDR3 length equals 17 residues. V was cut by 4 bases and J by 0 bases, with 17 bases left in between. CDR1 and CDR2 from the germline V gene are MGHRA and YSYEKL.

This clone was counted only a few times. V and J are TRBV6-5 and TRBJ2-2, with TRBD1 matching over 10 bases. The CDR3 is made up of 14 amino acids. CDR1 and CDR2 (germline): MNHEY, SVGAGI. V shed 6 bases and J 6 bases; nucleotides not matched to a gene: 4. The CDR3 region has the DNA TGTGCCAGCAGGACAGGGGGCTCGGCCGGGGAGCTGTTTTTT. Its translation: CASRTGGSAGELFF.

This clone has only one observation. The rearrangement joins TRBV20-1 to TRBJ2-5; 10 nucleotides match TRBD2. The CDR3 sequence is 14 residues long. CDR1 is DFQATT, CDR2 SNEGSKA, per germline (reference sequence). With V trimmed by 3 bases and J by 5 bases, 6 bases remained unmatched. DNA for the CDR3: TGCAGTGCTAGTCAAGCGGGGGGGCGGGAGACCCAGTACTTC. Encoded protein: CSASQAGGRETQYF.

This chain links TRBV2 with TRBJ1-2, with 9 bases lining up with TRBD1. The CDR3 is 13 amino acids. The germline V gene encodes CDR1 SNHLY and CDR2 FYNNEI. Germline trimming cut 6 bases from V and 5 bases from J; bases unmatched to any gene: 4. The CDR3 nucleotides read TGTGCCAGCAGGGGGGACAGGGTGTATGGCTACACCTTC. This gives the protein CASRGDRVYGYTF.

The chain employs TRBV5-1 and TRBJ2-3; 9 positions match TRBD2. The CDR3 runs to 16 residues. CDR1 and CDR2 from the germline V gene are SGHRS and YFSETQ. V gave up 0 bases and J gave up 4 bases; unmatched junction bases: 6. The CDR3 reads CASSLAASGAADTQYF. The CDR3 bases are TGCGCCAGCAGCTTGGCGGCTAGCGGGGCTGCAGATACGCAGTATTTT.

The chain links TRBV4-2 to TRBJ2-1, with D tentatively TRBD1 (5 bases). V gave up 0 bases and J gave up 9 bases, with 12 bases separating them. Germline CDR1 LGHNA, CDR2 YNFKEQ. The CDR3 is 14 residues long. The CDR3 sequence: CASSQDTGGGEQFF. DNA for the CDR3: TGTGCCAGCAGCCAAGATACAGGCGGCGGTGAGCAGTTCTTC.

The chain has TRBV19 and TRBJ1-6, with D possibly matching TRBD1 (5 bases). The germline V and J ends were trimmed by 10 bases and 4 bases, with 11 bases remaining between them. The germline gives CDR1 LNHDA, CDR2 SQIVND (reference sequence). This CDR3 contains 13 residues. Written as DNA, the CDR3 is TGTGCCACCATGGACAAGTATAATTCACCCCTCCACTTT. Translation gives CATMDKYNSPLHF.

The rearrangement joins TRBV5-8 to TRBJ1-5; 9 bases match TRBD1. Germline assignment: CDR1 SGHTS and CDR2 YDEGEE. V gave up 4 bases and J gave up 4 bases; unmatched junction bases: 6. The CDR3 runs 15 residues. The CDR3 bases are TGTGCCAGCAGCGCGGGACAGGGAGTTAATCAGCCCCAGCATTTT. This gives the protein CASSAGQGVNQPQHF.

V gene TRBV11-3 combines with J gene TRBJ2-3; D is uncertain. The CDR3 is 15 amino acids. Germline CDR1 and CDR2: SGHNT and YENEEA. V lost 5 bases to trimming and J lost 0 bases, with 12 bases between them. CDR3 residues: CASSLHGSSTDTQYF. CDR3 bases: TGTGCCAGCAGCCTCCACGGTTCTAGCACAGATACGCAGTATTTT.

The CDR3 loop reads CATSPGTDYGYTF. The CDR3 DNA reads as TGTGCCACCAGCCCCGGGACTGACTATGGCTACACCTTC. The chain employs TRBV15 and TRBJ1-2, with D possibly TRBD1 on 5 matching bases. V lost 5 bases and J 3 bases, leaving 10 bases between the germline ends. Germline CDR1 LNHNV, CDR2 YYDKDF (reference sequence). The CDR3 totals 13 residues.